The 18 T cell receptor beta chains given below trace back to one sample, sequenced in a study of cytomegalovirus exposure and HLA in healthy donors. Vbeta (60) and Jbeta (13) primers were used in the PCR. TCRdb's copy holds only in-frame clones and misses some; the assay was immunoSEQ multiplex PCR. The sample comprises 150,000 or so clones, about 80% of which are singletons, and about 0.93% rests with the top ten. The sequenced sample was PBMCs. The source of these receptors is a woman aged 50 to 60 in good health and CMV-seropositive.

The chain has TRBV19 and TRBJ2-3, with 11 positions matching TRBD2. V was clipped by 3 bases and J by 5 bases; unmatched bases: 7. From germline, CDR1 is LNHDA and CDR2 SQIVND (reference sequence). The CDR3 length is 16 residues. CDR3 sequence: CASSMTSGKGKDTQYF. The CDR3 bases are TGTGCCAGTAGTATGACTAGCGGGAAAGGAAAAGATACGCAGTATTTT.

The gene calls are TRBV5-1 and TRBJ2-3; 7 bases agree with TRBD2. Germline V gene data show CDR1 as SGHRS and CDR2 as YFSETQ. The CDR3 is 15 amino acids. V dropped 3 bases and J dropped 3; count of bases not matched to a gene: 7. Written as DNA, the CDR3 is TGCGCCAGCAGCTCTCAATGGGGGGGTACAGATACGCAGTATTTT. Translation gives CASSSQWGGTDTQYF.

This clone was picked up a small number of times. The chain uses TRBV11-2 and TRBJ1-1; tentatively, D is TRBD1 (5 bases). Deletions cut 2 bases from V and 5 bases from J, with 15 bases between. The CDR3 has 15 residues. Germline V gene lookup returns CDR1 SGHAT and CDR2 FQNNGV. DNA of the CDR3: TGTGCCAGCAGCTTATGGCAGGGCCGGGGGACTGAAGCTTTCTTT. It translates to CASSLWQGRGTEAFF.

The CDR3 DNA reads as TGTGCCAGCAGGTCAACCGGGACAGTCAACACTGAAGCTTTCTTT. Its translation: CASRSTGTVNTEAFF. The V gene is TRBV7-9, the J gene TRBJ1-1; TRBD1 aligns across 7 bases. V lost 6 bases to trimming and J lost 2 bases; unmatched junction nucleotides: 9. This CDR3 spans 15 amino acids. The germline CDR1 and CDR2 sequences are SEHNR and FQNEAQ (reference sequence).

The chain uses TRBV19 and TRBJ1-2, with 7 bases matching TRBD1. V lost 9 bases to trimming and J lost 8 bases; unmatched junction nucleotides: 12. The germline V gene has CDR1 LNHDA and CDR2 SQIVND (reference sequence). This CDR3 contains 13 residues. The CDR3 reads CASRRQGPGGYTF. The CDR3 coding sequence is TGTGCCAGCCGACGACAGGGCCCAGGGGGCTACACCTTC.

This sequence joins TRBV30 and TRBJ1-6; the D gene is possibly TRBD1 (6 bases). From germline, CDR1 is GTSNPN and CDR2 SVGIG (reference sequence). The CDR3 consists of 11 residues. Between the trimmed V and J ends, which lost 3 bases and 18 bases, there was a span of 15 bases. Here the CDR3 reads CAWSFDGGHHF. The CDR3 nucleotides read TGTGCCTGGAGCTTCGACGGGGGGCACCACTTT.

The rearrangement links TRBV14 to TRBJ2-3; 11 bases fit TRBD2. Germline CDR1 SGHDN, CDR2 FVKESK. V gave up 4 bases and J gave up 2 bases; unmatched junction bases: 5. CDR3 length equals 16 residues. Written as DNA, the CDR3 is TGTGCCAGCAGCCGAGTAGCGGGGGGGCTCACAGATACGCAGTATTTT. This sequence encodes CASSRVAGGLTDTQYF.

As to this clone: Relative to the germline gene, one junction end is altered; a read error may explain this. This sequence joins TRBV19 and TRBJ1-6, with 7 bases matching TRBD1. Germline CDR1 and CDR2: LNHDA and SQIVND (reference sequence). CDR3 length equals 16 residues. In nucleotides, the CDR3 is TGTGCCAGTAGTACTCACGGGACAGTTCGTAATTCCCCCCTCCACTTT. This translates into CASSTHGTVRNSPLHF.

The table lists this clone with a count of one. The V gene is TRBV28, the J gene TRBJ1-5, with 9 bases fitting TRBD1. Looked up from germline, CDR1 is MDHEN and CDR2 is SYDVKM. The J segment lost 7 bases and the V segment lost 5 bases, leaving 9 bases of the junction unmatched. This CDR3 is built from 15 residues. The CDR3 here is CASSPGTGSWQPQHF. CDR3 bases: TGTGCCAGCAGTCCCGGGACAGGGTCATGGCAGCCCCAGCATTTT. Based on the CDR3 plus reference TRBV28 and TRBJ1-5, the full variable domain is DVKVTQSSRYLVKRTGEKVFLECVQDMDHENMFWYRQDPGLGLRLIYFSYDVKMKEKGDIPEGYSVSREKKERFSLILESASTNQTSMYLCASSPGTGSWQPQHFGDGTRLSIL.

The chain joins TRBV2 to TRBJ1-4, with a tentative D call TRBD1 (6 bases). The V end lost 6 bases, the J end lost 8 bases, and 16 bases lay between the germline ends. Germline V gene data show CDR1 as SNHLY and CDR2 as FYNNEI. The CDR3 consists of 14 residues. The CDR3 DNA reads TGTGCCAGCAGGGGGATCGGCGGGGGCGAAAAACTGTTTTTT. Translated, it gives CASRGIGGGEKLFF.

The chain joins TRBV7-9 to TRBJ1-2, with D hard to call. Trimming left V 7 bases short and J 3 bases short, with 18 bases between. Germline-derived CDR1 and CDR2 are SEHNR and FQNEAQ (reference sequence). CDR3 length: 15 residues. The DNA of the CDR3 is TGTGCCAGCACCTTGGGAGGGTTGTCTGACTATGGCTACACCTTC. Encoded protein: CASTLGGLSDYGYTF.

This clone was picked up a small number of times. This chain joins TRBV5-1 and TRBJ1-3; D not certain. The CDR3 length is 14 residues. The ends were cut back, 4 bases at V and 4 bases at J, with 12 bases in the middle. Germline values: CDR1 SGHRS, CDR2 YFSETQ. This CDR3 reads CASSLEREGNTIYF. The CDR3 nucleotides are TGCGCCAGCAGCCTTGAGAGGGAGGGAAACACCATATATTTT.

J is TRBJ2-5 and V is TRBV29-1, with D tentatively TRBD2 (6 bases). The V end lost 7 bases, the J end lost 1 base, and 10 bases lay between the germline ends. The V gene's germline CDR1 is SQVTM and CDR2 ANQGSEA. The CDR3 is 12 residues long. CDR3 region: CSGQEGQETQYF. As DNA, the CDR3 is TGCAGCGGCCAGGAGGGCCAAGAGACCCAGTACTTC. The complete variable domain, with remaining parts taken from reference TRBV29-1 and TRBJ2-5, reads SAVISQKPSRDICQRGTSLTIQCQVDSQVTMMFWYRQQPGQSLTLIATANQGSEATYESGFVIDKFPISRPNLTFSTLTVSNMSPEDSSIYLCSGQEGQETQYFGPGTRLLVL.

V and J are TRBV11-2 and TRBJ2-7, with TRBD1 matching 9 bases. Germline CDR1 SGHAT, CDR2 FQNNGV. CDR3 length equals 14 residues. V dropped 9 bases and J dropped 3; count of bases not matched to a gene: 9. The CDR3 nucleotides are TGTGCCAGGGGGAGGGGGGACAGGGACTACGAGCAGTACTTC. Translated, it gives CARGRGDRDYEQYF.

The chain carries TRBV5-6 and TRBJ2-6; maybe TRBD1 (5 bases). The ends were cut back, 0 bases at V and 5 bases at J, with 18 bases in the middle. Germline CDR1 is SGHDT and CDR2 is YYEEEE. The CDR3 runs 18 residues. Written as DNA, the CDR3 is TGTGCCAGCAGCTTGGATGCAGGGAAGGGTCTCTGGGCCAACGTCCTGACTTTC. Its protein is CASSLDAGKGLWANVLTF.

The chain has TRBV9 and TRBJ1-1, with 7 positions matching TRBD1. CDR1 SGDLS and CDR2 YYNGEE come from the germline V gene. The CDR3 is 14 amino acids. V gave up 4 bases and J gave up 0 bases; unmatched junction bases: 3. The DNA for the CDR3 is TGTGCCAGCAGCCTAGGGACAGTGAACACTGAAGCTTTCTTT. Protein sequence: CASSLGTVNTEAFF.

This chain links TRBV7-9 with TRBJ1-2; weak D call: TRBD1 (6 bases). The V gene lost 5 bases and the J gene lost 8 bases, with 12 bases spanning the gap. The V gene's germline CDR1 is SEHNR and CDR2 FQNEAQ (reference sequence). The CDR3 is made up of 12 amino acids. CDR3 region: CASSVNQGGYTF. The CDR3 DNA sequence: TGTGCCAGCAGCGTTAACCAGGGGGGCTACACCTTC.

This chain uses TRBV18 with TRBJ2-7; D unclear. Per the germline V gene, CDR1 is KGHSH and CDR2 is LQKENI. V dropped 2 bases and J dropped 3 bases, with 14 bases sitting between them. This CDR3 has 15 amino acids. DNA for the CDR3: TGTGCCAGCTCACCAGACCAAGACCAGGTCTACGAGCAGTACTTC. Translation gives CASSPDQDQVYEQYF.